The entry below gives a single T cell receptor beta chain sequence along with its context. Treatment indicated: randomized to nivolumab then ipilimumab (arm A) or the reverse (arm B). No patient had prior DNA-damaging chemotherapy. From thawed PBMCs, live CD3+CD8+ cells negative for CD19 and CD56 were sorted. Clones were read by immunoSEQ multiplex PCR, and TCRdb kept only the in-frame ones, dropping some. This table has about 38,000 clones, nearly 90% appearing once. V dropped 4 bases and J dropped 0; count of bases not matched to a gene: 4. The CDR3 is 16 amino acids. Germline V CDR1 and CDR2: MGHRA, YSYEKL. The data belong to a study of sequential checkpoint blockade in melanoma. About the research overall: Randomization was 1:1 between first-line nivolumab→ipilimumab and ipilimumab→nivolumab.

The chain links TRBV4-1 to TRBJ2-1; 9 bases are a match to TRBD2. Sequencing was performed on CD8+ T cells sorted from blood (inferred from file names), taken from a patient given nivolumab and ipilimumab in sequence. The TCR was taken from a human donor with melanoma. The chain's CDR3 is CASSPLAGSSYNEQFF. The DNA for the CDR3 is TGCGCCAGCAGCCCACTAGCGGGTTCCTCCTACAATGAGCAGTTCTTC.